The T cell receptor beta chain described here comes from a study of Tregs in tolerant kidney transplant recipients. Study-wide context: Mixed chimerism was transient after nonmyeloablative marrow transplants from related graft donors.

Of note for this clone: Its antigen remains unidentified. The observed sequence ends 3 residues before the CDR3 terminus, with the missing tail filled in from the germline J gene.

Regarding the study as a whole: The small number of patients limits these findings pending further validation.

V dropped 6 bases and J dropped 3; count of bases not matched to a gene: 2. Germline-derived CDR1 and CDR2 are LNHDA and SQIVND (reference sequence). The CDR3 covers 14 residues. Sequencing used immunoSEQ multiplex PCR; TCRdb keeps in-frame clones, though not all of them. Here the sample table reports 48,000 or so clones. This clonotype was sampled from a human donor who received a combined kidney and bone marrow transplant. The specimen comprised CD4+ T cells from blood, sampled before the transplant. The rearrangement links TRBV19 to TRBJ2-2; 9 bases line up with TRBD1. The CDR3 sequence is CASSGQGYTGELFF. The sequenced CDR3 bases are TGTGCCAGTAGCGGACAGGGGTACACCGGGGAG.